This TCR beta chain is from a study of blood T cells in healthy people across ages. The overall study: In model experiments, template switching was able to capture about one barcoded beta molecule for every two T cells that were present.

A second PCR of about 6 to 12 cycles used a sample-barcoded 5' primer and a J-beta primer mix. Every cDNA was tagged by a template-switch adaptor with 12 random nucleotides. Each single sample gave us at least 2.5 million CDR3-containing paired-end reads. Each CDR3 protein is one row after TCRdb ran MiXCR on the 5' RACE reads. The sample has 730,000 or so distinct CDR3 sequences, approximately 39% seen once. Isolation yielded PBMCs, at least 6.5 million per sample, in every case. This CDR3 contains 12 residues. Trimming took off 2 bases at V and 10 bases at J, with 9 bases between the two ends. Of note for this clonotype: This may come from a read error, since a much larger clone is one base off.

The chain combines TRBV12-3 or TRBV12-4 with TRBJ2-1; a possible D gene is TRBD2 (7 bases). This receptor was identified in a woman in her sixties in good health. Sequencing was carried out using blood. CDR3 bases: TGTGCCAGCAGTTTATGGGGGGGCGAGCAGTTCTTC. It translates to CASSLWGGEQFF.